This T cell receptor (beta chain) was sequenced for a study of radiotherapy plus CTLA-4 blockade in lung cancer. Study details: Objective responses emerged in under 20% of patients, and over 30% attained disease control.

Patients had chemo-refractory metastatic non-small-cell lung cancer and received focal radiation plus CTLA-4 blockade that used ipilimumab. V was pared by 4 bases and J by 7 bases, with 7 bases between. Looked up from germline, CDR1 is SQVTM and CDR2 is ANQGSEA. The CDR3 is made up of 10 amino acids. Clones were read by immunoSEQ multiplex PCR, and TCRdb kept only the in-frame ones, dropping some. The sample lists some 110,000 clones, about four fifths occurring once. Notes on this clone: As yet, its antigen is unknown.

Whole-study results and caveats: Best predicting response, reportedly, were early blood T cell clone dynamics, with interferon-beta.

The chain carries TRBV29-1 and TRBJ1-2, with D possibly TRBD1 on 5 matching bases. This clonotype was obtained from a human donor with non-small cell lung cancer that progressed on radiotherapy plus ipilimumab. Some clones in this sample may be carry-over from other donors' samples. This sample comprised peripheral blood, obtained from a patient treated with radiotherapy plus ipilimumab. The CDR3 bases are TGCAGCGTTGGTGGGGCTGGCTACACCTTC. Protein product: CSVGGAGYTF.